This T cell receptor beta chain was observed in a study of response to subunit inactivated influenza vaccine. Study outcomes and limitations: Authors suggested each seasonal influenza vaccination recruits few new T cells.

TCRdb independently ran MiXCR on the RT-PCR reads; one entry per CDR3 protein. The table has some 570,000 distinct CDR3 sequences, around 10% seen once; the top ten hold 11%. This CDR3 comprises 13 residues. Germline V CDR1 and CDR2: DFQATT, SNEGSKA (reference sequence). V was pared by 4 bases and J by 2 bases, with 5 bases of the junction left unmatched. In the case of this clonotype: The antigen is not known.

These data were likewise used in another study, on T cells expressing NK-cell markers. That work adds: UMIs accompanied the 5'RACE template switching by which TCR beta cDNA was made. The use of an anti-gamma-delta TCR antibody, which was added in several experiments, restricted sorting to T cells expressing alpha-beta TCR. In four donors, dominant clonotypes made up roughly 25-60.1% of CD3+CD56-NKG2C+ cells.

The source of this sequence is a man aged 50-60 years who received an inactivated influenza vaccine. This chain links TRBV20-1 with TRBJ2-7; the match to TRBD1 covers 7 bases. Sequences were derived from PBMCs from blood, sampled on the day of vaccination. DNA for the CDR3: TGCAGTGCTACGACAGGGATTGCCTACGAGCAGTACTTC. It codes for CSATTGIAYEQYF.